This TCR beta chain was profiled in a study of CD8+ T cells in alopecia areata. The overall study: A regimen of oral tofacitinib, 5 to 10 mg twice daily, was given to treated patients.

The treatment denotes: oral pan-JAK inhibitor, 5-10 mg twice daily. Alopecia areata patients had lesional scalp punch biopsies and peripheral blood taken from them. Study results and limitations: Scalp and blood retained many expanded lesional clones during tofacitinib. Lesional scalp exceeded normal scalp in clonality, especially in alopecia totalis/universalis.

The CDR3 is made up of 11 amino acids. Germline V gene sequence: CDR1 ENHRY, CDR2 SYGVKD. Deletions cut 3 bases from V and 5 bases from J, with 4 bases between. Points on this clone: Its target is not known. Other DNA sequences in this sample translate to the same CDR3.

cDNA serving as the sequencing template came from extracted, reverse transcribed RNA. The method was immunoSEQ multiplex PCR; TCRdb's version includes in-frame clones alone and lacks a portion of them. The data contain some 240,000 clones, about 58% of them seen just once; the ten biggest clones take up around 1.4%. This clonotype was obtained from a human donor with alopecia areata. This chain connects TRBV10-3 to TRBJ2-5; D remains unclear. The specimen comprised CD4+ T cells sorted from blood, sampled at week 4, from a patient treated with tofacitinib. The chain's CDR3 is CAISDGETQYF. In nucleotides, the CDR3 is TGTGCCATCAGTGACGGTGAGACCCAGTACTTC.